This T cell receptor (beta chain) was captured by sequencing in a study of T cell clonality in common variable immunodeficiency. Trimming removed 2 bases from V and 6 bases from J; junction bases left unmatched: 14. This CDR3 contains 17 residues. CDR1 is MNHEY and CDR2 is SVGEGT in the germline V gene. This clone was seen many times. The read falls 3 residues short of the CDR3 end, and the missing part is taken from the germline J gene. Patients and controls were mostly of Caucasian heritage. Clones were read by immunoSEQ multiplex PCR, and TCRdb kept only the in-frame ones, dropping some. The sample includes over 30,000 clones, none of them occurring once.

The sequenced sample consisted of peripheral blood mononuclear cells. The clonotype comes from a person between 18 and 70 years old in good health. The V call is TRBV6-2 or TRBV6-3, the J call TRBJ2-3; 7 bases line up with TRBD2. The CDR3 is CASSYGVSGVVVDTQYF. CDR3 DNA, as far as it was read: TGTGCCAGCAGTTACGGGGTAAGCGGGGTCGTCGTGGATACG.